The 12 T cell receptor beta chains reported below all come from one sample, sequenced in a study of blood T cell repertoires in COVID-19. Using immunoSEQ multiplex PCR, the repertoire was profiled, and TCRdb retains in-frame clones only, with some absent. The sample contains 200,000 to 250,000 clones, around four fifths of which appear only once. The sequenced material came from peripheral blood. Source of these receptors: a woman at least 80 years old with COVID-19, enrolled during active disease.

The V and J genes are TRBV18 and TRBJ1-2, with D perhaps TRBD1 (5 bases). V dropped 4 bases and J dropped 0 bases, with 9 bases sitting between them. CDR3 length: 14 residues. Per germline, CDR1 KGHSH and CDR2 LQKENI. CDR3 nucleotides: TGTGCCAGCTCACAAGGGGCAACTAACTATGGCTACACCTTC. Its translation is CASSQGATNYGYTF.

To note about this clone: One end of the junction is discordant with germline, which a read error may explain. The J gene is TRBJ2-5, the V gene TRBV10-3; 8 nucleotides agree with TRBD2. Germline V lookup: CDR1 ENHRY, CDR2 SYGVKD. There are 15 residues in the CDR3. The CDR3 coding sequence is TGTGCCATCAGTGAGTCGAAACTAGCGGAAGAGGCCCAGTACTTC. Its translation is CAISESKLAEEAQYF.

The CDR3 loop reads CASSLGGDYGYTF. The CDR3 nucleotides read TGCGCCAGCAGCTTGGGGGGCGACTATGGCTACACCTTC. V and J are TRBV5-1 and TRBJ1-2; D perhaps matches TRBD1 (5 bases). Germline V lookup: CDR1 SGHRS, CDR2 YFSETQ. The CDR3 totals 13 residues. V shed 0 bases and J shed 3 bases, with 6 bases lying between them. The complete variable domain, with remaining parts taken from reference TRBV5-1 and TRBJ1-2, reads KAGVTQTPRYLIKTRGQQVTLSCSPISGHRSVSWYQQTPGQGLQFLFEYFSETQRNKGNFPGRFSGRQFSNSRSEMNVSTLELGDSALYLCASSLGGDYGYTFGSGTRLTVV.

CDR3 sequence reads: CASSDDITGNTEAFF. The CDR3 nucleotides are TGTGCCAGCAGTGACGATATAACGGGGAACACTGAAGCTTTCTTT. The chain recombines TRBV6-1 with TRBJ1-1; no clear D gene. Looked up from germline, CDR1 is MNHNS and CDR2 is SASEGT. This CDR3 has 15 residues. The germline V and J ends were trimmed by 3 bases and 1 base, with 12 bases remaining between them.

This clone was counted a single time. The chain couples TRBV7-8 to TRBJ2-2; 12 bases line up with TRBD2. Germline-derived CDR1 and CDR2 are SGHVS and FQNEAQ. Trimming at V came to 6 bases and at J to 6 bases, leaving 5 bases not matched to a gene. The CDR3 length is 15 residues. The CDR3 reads CASSPSGGDAGELFF. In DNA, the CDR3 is TGTGCCAGCAGTCCTAGCGGGGGGGACGCCGGGGAGCTGTTTTTT.

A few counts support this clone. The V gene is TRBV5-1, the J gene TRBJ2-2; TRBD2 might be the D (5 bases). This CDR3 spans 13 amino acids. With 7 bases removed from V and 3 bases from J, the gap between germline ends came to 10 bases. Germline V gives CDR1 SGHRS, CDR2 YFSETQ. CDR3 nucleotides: TGCGCCAGCCGCAACGGGGACACCGGGGAGCTGTTTTTT. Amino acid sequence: CASRNGDTGELFF. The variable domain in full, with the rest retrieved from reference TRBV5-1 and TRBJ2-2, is KAGVTQTPRYLIKTRGQQVTLSCSPISGHRSVSWYQQTPGQGLQFLFEYFSETQRNKGNFPGRFSGRQFSNSRSEMNVSTLELGDSALYLCASRNGDTGELFFGEGSRLTVL.

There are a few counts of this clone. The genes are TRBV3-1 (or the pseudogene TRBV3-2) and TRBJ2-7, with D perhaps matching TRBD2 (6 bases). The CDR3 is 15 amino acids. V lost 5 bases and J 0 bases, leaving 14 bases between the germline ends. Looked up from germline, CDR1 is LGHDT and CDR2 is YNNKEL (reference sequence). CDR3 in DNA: TGTGCCAGCAGCTTGGGTGGGGGGACCTCCTACGAGCAGTACTTC. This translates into CASSLGGGTSYEQYF.

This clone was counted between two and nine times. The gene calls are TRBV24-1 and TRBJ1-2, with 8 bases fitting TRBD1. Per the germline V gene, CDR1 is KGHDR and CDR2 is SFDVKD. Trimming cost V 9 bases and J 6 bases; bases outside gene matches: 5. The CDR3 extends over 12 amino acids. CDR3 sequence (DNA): TGTGCCACCTCAGGGGGCGTGGATGGCTACACCTTC. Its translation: CATSGGVDGYTF.

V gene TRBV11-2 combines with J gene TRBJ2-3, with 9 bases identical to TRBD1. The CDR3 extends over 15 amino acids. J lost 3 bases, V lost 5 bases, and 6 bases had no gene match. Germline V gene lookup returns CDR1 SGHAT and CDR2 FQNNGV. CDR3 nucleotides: TGTGCCAGCAGCACGGGGACAGGGATTACAGATACGCAGTATTTT. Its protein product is CASSTGTGITDTQYF.

As DNA, the CDR3 is TGTGCCATCAGTGAGTCAGTAGGGGACAATCAGCCCCAGCATTTT. It is translated as CAISESVGDNQPQHF. This chain connects TRBV10-3 to TRBJ1-5; D may be TRBD1 (5 bases). Germline V gene lookup returns CDR1 ENHRY and CDR2 SYGVKD. The CDR3 covers 15 residues. V lost 0 bases and J 3 bases, leaving 9 bases between the germline ends.

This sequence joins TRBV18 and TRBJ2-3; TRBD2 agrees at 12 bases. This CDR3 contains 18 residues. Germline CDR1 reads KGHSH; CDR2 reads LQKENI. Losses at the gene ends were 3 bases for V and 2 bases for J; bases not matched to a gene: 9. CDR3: CASSPSASGGATTDTQYF. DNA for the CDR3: TGTGCCAGCTCACCTTCGGCTAGCGGGGGGGCAACCACAGATACGCAGTATTTT.

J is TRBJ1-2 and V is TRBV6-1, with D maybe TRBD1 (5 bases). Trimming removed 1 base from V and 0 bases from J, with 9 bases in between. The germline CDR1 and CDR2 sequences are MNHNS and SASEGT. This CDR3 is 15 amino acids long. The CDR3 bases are TGTGCCAGCAGTGAAGTGGCAGGGCCTAACTATGGCTACACCTTC. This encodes CASSEVAGPNYGYTF.